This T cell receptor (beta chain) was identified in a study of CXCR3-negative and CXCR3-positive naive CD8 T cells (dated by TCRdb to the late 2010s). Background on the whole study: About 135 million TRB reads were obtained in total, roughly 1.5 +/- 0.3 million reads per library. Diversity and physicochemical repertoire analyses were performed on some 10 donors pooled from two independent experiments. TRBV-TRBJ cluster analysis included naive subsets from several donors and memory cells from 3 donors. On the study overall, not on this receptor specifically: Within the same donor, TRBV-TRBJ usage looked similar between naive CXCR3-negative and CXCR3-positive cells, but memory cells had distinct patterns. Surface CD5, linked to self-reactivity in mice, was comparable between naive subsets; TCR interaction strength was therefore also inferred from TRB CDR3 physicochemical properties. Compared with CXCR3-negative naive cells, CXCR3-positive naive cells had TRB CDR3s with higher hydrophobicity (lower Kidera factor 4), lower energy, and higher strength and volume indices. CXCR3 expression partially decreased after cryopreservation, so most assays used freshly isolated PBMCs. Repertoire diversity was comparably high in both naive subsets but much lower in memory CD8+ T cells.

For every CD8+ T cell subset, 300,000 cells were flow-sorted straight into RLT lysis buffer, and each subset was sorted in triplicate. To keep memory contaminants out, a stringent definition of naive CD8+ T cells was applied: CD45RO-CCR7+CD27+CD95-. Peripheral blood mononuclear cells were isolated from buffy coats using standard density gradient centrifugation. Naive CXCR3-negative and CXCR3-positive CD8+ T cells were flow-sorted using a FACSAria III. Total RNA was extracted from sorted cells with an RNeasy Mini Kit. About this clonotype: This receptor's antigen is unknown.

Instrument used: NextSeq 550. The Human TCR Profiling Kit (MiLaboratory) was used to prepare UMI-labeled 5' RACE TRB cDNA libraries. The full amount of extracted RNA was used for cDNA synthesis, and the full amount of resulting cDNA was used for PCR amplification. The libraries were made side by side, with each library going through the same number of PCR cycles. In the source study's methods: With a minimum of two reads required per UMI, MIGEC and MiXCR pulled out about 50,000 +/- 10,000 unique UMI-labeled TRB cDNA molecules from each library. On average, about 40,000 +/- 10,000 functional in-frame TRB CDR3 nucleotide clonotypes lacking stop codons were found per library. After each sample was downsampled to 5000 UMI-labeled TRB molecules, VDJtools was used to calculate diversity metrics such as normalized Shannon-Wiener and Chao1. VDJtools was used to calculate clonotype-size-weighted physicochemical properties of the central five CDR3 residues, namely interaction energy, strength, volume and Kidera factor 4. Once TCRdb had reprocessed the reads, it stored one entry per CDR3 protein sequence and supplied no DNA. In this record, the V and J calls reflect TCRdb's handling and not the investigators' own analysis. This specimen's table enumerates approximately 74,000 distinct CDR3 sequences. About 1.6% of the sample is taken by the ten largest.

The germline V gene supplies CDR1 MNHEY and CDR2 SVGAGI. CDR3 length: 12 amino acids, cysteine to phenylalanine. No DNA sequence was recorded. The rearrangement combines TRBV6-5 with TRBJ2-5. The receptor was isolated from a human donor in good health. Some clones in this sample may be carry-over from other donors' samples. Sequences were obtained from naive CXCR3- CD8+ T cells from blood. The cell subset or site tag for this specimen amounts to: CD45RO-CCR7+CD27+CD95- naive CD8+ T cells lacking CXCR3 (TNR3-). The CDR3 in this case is CASSQTGETQYF.